The clone carrying this T cell receptor beta chain is a singleton in its sample. The antigen is not known. The CDR3 spans 16 residues. This entry comes from a study of brain T cells in children with intractable seizures. Overall study findings and caveats: Absence of clones before surgery may stem from lower sequencing depth.

Only in-frame clones appear in the TCRdb table, and some are missing; sequencing was by immunoSEQ multiplex PCR. The sample holds 300,000 to 400,000 clones; over 90% are singletons and the top ten take roughly 5.8%. Time point denoted: blood from clinic visit 5 months post-surgery; TSC patient then seizure free. Sequencing was limited to surgery cases with top T cell transcript signatures in brain tissue. J is TRBJ1-3 and V is TRBV21-1. TRBV21-1 is a known pseudogene. This TCR came from a boy younger than two with tuberous sclerosis and intractable seizures. The starting material was peripheral blood, obtained roughly 5 months after surgery. The CDR3 nucleotides read TGTGCCAGCACCAAGGACGGCGAGAGCTCTGGAAACACCATATATTTT. This gives the protein CASTKDGESSGNTIYF.